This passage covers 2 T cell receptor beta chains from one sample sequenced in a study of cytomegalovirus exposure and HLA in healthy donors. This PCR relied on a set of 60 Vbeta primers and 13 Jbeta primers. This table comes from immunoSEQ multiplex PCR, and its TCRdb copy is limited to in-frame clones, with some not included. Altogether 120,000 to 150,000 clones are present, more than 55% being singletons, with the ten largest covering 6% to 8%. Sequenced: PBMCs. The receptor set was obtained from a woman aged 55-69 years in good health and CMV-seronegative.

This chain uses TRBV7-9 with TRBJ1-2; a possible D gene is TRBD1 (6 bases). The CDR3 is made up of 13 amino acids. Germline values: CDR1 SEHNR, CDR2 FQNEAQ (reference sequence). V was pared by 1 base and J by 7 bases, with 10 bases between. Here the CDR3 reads CASSLEAGVGYTF. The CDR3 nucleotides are TGTGCCAGCAGCTTAGAGGCAGGGGTTGGCTACACCTTC.

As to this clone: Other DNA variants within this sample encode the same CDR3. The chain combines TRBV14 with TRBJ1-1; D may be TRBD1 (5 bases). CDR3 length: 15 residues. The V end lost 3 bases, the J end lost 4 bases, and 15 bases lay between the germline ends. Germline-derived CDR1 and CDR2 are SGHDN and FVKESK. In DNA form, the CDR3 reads TGTGCCAGCAGCCATCTTGGGGGGAGAGCCACTGAAGCTTTCTTT. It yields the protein CASSHLGGRATEAFF.